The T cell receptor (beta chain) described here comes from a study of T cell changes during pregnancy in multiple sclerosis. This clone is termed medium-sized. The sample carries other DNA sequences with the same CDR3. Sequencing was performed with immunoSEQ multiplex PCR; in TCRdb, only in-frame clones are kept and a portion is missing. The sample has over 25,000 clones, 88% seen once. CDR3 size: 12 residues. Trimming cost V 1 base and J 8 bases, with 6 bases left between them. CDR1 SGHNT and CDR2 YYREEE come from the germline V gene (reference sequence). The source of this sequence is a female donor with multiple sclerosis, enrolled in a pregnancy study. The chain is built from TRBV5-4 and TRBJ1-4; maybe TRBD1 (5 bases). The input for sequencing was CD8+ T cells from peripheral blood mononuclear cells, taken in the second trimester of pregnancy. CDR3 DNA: TGTGCCAGCAGCTTGCGGGGGGAAAAACTGTTTTTT. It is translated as CASSLRGEKLFF. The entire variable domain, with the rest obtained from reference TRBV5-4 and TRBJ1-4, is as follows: ETGVTQSPTHLIKTRGQQVTLRCSSQSGHNTVSWYQQALGQGPQFIFQYYREEENGRGNFPPRFSGLQFPNYSSELNVNALELDDSALYLCASSLRGEKLFFGSGTQLSVL.